The present TCR beta chain was sequenced within a study of beta chain features in type 1 diabetes. Whole-study results and caveats: Patients with type 1 diabetes showed fewer VDJ junction insertions and more deletions. PCR might show a preference for shorter templates, equally across patients and controls.

Purity (above 98%) was reached by all sorted populations. Every isolated RNA sample was fully reverse transcribed, so sequencing captured expressed TCRB transcripts. Sequencing used immunoSEQ multiplex PCR; TCRdb keeps in-frame clones, though not all of them. This sample has 200,000 to 250,000 clones, with about 25% found just once. Notes on this clone: Its target is unknown.

The CDR3 is made up of 14 amino acids. From germline, CDR1 is MNHEY and CDR2 SVGAGI. Unmatched junction bases numbered 6, after V lost 6 bases and J lost 8 bases. V gene TRBV6-5 combines with J gene TRBJ2-3; 12 nucleotides align to TRBD1. This clonotype originated in a man aged 25-45 years in good health. Sequences were obtained from central memory CD4+ T cells from blood. The CDR3 sequence is CASSLGQGASTQYF. In DNA form, the CDR3 reads TGTGCCAGCAGCCTGGGACAGGGGGCGAGTACGCAGTATTTT.